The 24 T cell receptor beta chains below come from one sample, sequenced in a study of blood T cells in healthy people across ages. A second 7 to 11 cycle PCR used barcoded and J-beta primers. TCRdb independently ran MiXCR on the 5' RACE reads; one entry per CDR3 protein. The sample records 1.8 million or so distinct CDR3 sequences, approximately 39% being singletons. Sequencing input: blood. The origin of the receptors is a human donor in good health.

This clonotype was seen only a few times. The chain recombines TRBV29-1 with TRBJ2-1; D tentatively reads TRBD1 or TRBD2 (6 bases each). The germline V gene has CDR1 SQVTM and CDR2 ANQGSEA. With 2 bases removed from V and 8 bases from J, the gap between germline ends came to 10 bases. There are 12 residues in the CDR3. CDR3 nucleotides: TGCAGCGTTGAATCGAGGGGGGATGAGCAGTTCTTC. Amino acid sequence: CSVESRGDEQFF.

CDR3 DNA sequence: TGCAGCGTACTGGAGTATGGCTACACCTTC. This codes for CSVLEYGYTF. The chain links TRBV29-1 to TRBJ1-2, with D hard to call. This CDR3 is built from 10 residues. Germline V gene lookup returns CDR1 SQVTM and CDR2 ANQGSEA. V gave up 6 bases and J gave up 5 bases, with 7 bases separating them.

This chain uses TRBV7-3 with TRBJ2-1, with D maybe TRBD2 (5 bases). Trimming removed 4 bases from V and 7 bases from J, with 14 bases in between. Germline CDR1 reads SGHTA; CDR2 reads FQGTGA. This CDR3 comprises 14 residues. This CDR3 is CASSSRRAANEQFF. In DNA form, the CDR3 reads TGTGCCAGCAGCTCGAGGCGAGCGGCTAATGAGCAGTTCTTC. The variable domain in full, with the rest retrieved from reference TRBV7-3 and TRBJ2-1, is GAGVSQTPSNKVTEKGKYVELRCDPISGHTALYWYRQSLGQGPEFLIYFQGTGAADDSGLPNDRFFAVRPEGSVSTLKIQRTERGDSAVYLCASSSRRAANEQFFGPGTRLTVL.

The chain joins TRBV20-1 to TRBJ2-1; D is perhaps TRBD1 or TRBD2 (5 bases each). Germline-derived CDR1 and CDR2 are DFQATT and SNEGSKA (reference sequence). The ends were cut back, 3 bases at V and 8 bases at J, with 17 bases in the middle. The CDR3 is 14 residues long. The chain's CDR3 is CSARAPGAGHEQFF. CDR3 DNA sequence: TGCAGTGCTAGGGCCCCCGGGGCAGGGCATGAGCAGTTCTTC.

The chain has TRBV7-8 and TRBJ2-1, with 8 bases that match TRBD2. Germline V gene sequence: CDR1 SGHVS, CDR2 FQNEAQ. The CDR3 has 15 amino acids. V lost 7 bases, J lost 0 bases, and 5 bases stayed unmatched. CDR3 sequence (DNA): TGTGCCAGCACCCGAAGCGGGAGCTCCTACAATGAGCAGTTCTTC. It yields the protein CASTRSGSSYNEQFF.

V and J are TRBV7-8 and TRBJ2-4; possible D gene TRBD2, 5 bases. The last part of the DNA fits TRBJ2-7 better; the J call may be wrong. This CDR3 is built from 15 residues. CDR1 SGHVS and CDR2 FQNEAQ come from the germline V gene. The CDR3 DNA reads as TGTGCCAGCAGCTCCCGGACCCTCCGGGACTACGAGCAGTACTTC. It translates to CASSSRTLRDYEQYF.

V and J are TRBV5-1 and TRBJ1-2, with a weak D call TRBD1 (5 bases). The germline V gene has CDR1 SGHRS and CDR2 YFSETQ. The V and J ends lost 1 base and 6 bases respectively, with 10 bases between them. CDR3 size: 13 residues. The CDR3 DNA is TGCGCCAGCAGCTTGTTCGCAGGGAATGGCTACACCTTC. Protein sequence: CASSLFAGNGYTF.

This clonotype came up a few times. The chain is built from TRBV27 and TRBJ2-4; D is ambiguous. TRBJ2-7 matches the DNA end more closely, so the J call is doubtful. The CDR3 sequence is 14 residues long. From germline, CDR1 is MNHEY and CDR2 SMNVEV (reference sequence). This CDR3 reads CASSLELTHYEQYF. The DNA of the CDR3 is TGTGCCAGCAGTTTGGAACTAACTCACTACGAGCAGTACTTC.

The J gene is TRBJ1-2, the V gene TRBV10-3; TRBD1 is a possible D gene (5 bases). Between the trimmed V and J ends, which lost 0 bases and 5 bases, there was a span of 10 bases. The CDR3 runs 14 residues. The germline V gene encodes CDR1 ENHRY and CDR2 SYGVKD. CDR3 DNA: TGTGCCATCAGTGAGTCAGGGGCCGATTATGGCTACACCTTC. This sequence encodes CAISESGADYGYTF.

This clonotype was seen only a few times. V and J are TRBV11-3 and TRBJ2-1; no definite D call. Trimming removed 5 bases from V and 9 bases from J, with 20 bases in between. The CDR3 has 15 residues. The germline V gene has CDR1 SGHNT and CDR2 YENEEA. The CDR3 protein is CASSPRTTSPPEQFF. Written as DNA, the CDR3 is TGTGCCAGCAGCCCTCGAACCACATCCCCTCCTGAGCAGTTCTTC.

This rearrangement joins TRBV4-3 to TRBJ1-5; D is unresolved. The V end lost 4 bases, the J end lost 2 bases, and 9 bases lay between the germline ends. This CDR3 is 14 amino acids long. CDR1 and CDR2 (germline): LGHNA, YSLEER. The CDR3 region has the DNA TGCGCCAGCAGCCCCGCGTTGGGCAATCAGCCCCAGCATTTT. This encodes CASSPALGNQPQHF.

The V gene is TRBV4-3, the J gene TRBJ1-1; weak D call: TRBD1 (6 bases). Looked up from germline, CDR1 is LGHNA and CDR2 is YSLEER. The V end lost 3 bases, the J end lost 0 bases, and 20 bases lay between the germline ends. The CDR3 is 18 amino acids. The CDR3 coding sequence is TGCGCCAGCAGCCAGAGACTTACTGGGGACATTTTGAACACTGAAGCTTTCTTT. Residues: CASSQRLTGDILNTEAFF.

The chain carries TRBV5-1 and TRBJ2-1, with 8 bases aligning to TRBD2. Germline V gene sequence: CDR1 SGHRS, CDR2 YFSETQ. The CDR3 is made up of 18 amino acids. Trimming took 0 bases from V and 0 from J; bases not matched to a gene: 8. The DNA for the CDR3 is TGCGCCAGCAGCTTGGCCCTTGTAGCGGGAAGCTCCTACAATGAGCAGTTCTTC. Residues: CASSLALVAGSSYNEQFF. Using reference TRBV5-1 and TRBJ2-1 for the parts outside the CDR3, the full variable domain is KAGVTQTPRYLIKTRGQQVTLSCSPISGHRSVSWYQQTPGQGLQFLFEYFSETQRNKGNFPGRFSGRQFSNSRSEMNVSTLELGDSALYLCASSLALVAGSSYNEQFFGPGTRLTVL.

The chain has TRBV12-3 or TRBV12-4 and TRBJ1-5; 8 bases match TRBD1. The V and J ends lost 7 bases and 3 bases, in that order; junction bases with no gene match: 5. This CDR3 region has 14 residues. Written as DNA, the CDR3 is TGTGCCAGCACCCTGGGACAGGCCAATCAGCCCCAGCATTTT. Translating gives CASTLGQANQPQHF.

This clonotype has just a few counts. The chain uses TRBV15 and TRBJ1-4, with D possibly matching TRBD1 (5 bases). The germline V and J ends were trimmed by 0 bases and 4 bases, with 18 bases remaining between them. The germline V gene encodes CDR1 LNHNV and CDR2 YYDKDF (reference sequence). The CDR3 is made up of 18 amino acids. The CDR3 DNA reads TGTGCCACCAGCAGAGATGGGACCGCAGGAGGGAATAATGAAAAACTGTTTTTT. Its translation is CATSRDGTAGGNNEKLFF.

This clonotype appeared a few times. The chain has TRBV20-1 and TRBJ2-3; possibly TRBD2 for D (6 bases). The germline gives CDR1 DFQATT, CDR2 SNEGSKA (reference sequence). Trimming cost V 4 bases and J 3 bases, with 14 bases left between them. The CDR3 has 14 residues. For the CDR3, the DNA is TGCAGTGCTACCGGAGGGGCGCTGACAGATACGCAGTATTTT. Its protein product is CSATGGALTDTQYF.

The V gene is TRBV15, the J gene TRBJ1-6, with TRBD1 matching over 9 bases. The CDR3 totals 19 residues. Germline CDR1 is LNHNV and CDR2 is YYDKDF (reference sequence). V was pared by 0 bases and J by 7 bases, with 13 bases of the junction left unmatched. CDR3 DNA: TGTGCCACCAGCAGAGATCCCGTATCGGGACAGGGTTACAATTCACCCCTCCACTTT. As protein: CATSRDPVSGQGYNSPLHF.

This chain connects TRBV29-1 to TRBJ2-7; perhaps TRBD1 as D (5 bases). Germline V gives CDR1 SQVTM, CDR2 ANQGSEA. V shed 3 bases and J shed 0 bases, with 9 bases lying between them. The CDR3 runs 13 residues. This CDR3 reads CSVDTGRSYEQYF. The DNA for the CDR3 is TGCAGCGTTGATACAGGTCGCTCCTACGAGCAGTACTTC.

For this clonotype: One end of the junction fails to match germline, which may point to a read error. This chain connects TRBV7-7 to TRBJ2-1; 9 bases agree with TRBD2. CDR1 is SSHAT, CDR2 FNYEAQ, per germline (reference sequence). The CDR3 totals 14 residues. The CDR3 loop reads CASSPVIAGEEQFF. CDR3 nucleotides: TGTGCTAGCAGCCCCGTAATAGCGGGAGAGGAGCAGTTCTTC.

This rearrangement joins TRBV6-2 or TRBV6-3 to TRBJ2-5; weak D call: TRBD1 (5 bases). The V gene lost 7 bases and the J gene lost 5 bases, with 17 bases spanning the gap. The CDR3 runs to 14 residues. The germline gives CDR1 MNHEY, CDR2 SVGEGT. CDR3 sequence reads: CASMFSWGRETQYF. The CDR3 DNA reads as TGTGCCAGCATGTTCTCTTGGGGCCGGGAGACCCAGTACTTC.

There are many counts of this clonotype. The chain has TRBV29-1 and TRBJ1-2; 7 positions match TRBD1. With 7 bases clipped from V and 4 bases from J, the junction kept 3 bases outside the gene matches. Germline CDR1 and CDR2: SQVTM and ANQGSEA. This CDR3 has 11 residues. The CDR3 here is CSAGTVYGYTF. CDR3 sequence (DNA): TGCAGCGCCGGGACAGTCTATGGCTACACCTTC.

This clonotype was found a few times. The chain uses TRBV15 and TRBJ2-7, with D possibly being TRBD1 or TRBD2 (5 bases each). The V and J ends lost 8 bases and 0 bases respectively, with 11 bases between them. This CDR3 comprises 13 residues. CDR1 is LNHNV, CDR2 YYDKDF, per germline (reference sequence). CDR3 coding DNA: TGTGCCACCGCCCGTGGGACCTCCTACGAGCAGTACTTC. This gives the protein CATARGTSYEQYF.

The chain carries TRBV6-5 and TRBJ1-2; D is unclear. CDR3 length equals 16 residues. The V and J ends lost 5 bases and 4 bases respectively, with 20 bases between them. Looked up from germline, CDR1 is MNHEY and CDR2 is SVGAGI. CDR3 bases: TGTGCCAGCAGTCCCCTCGAGGGCAGGACCGCCTATGGCTACACCTTC. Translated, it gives CASSPLEGRTAYGYTF.

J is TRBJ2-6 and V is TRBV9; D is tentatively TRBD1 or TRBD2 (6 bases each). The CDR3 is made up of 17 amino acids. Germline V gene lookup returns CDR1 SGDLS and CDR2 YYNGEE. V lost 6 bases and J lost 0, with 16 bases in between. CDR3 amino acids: CASTRGDWSSGANVLTF. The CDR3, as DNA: TGTGCCAGCACGAGGGGGGATTGGTCCTCTGGGGCCAACGTCCTGACTTTC.